The T cell receptor (beta chain) described here comes from a study of CD8+ T cells in alopecia areata. On the study more broadly: A 6-month period off drug followed tofacitinib, which lasted 6 to 18 months.

Broader study findings: Scalp and blood samples kept many expanded lesional clones throughout tofacitinib. Clonality exceeded that of normal scalp in lesional scalp, most notably in alopecia totalis/universalis. Scalp clonality and expanded CD8+ clones among the top 100 fell significantly with tofacitinib.

RNA, once extracted, was reverse transcribed into cDNA for use as the sequencing template. Profiling relied on immunoSEQ multiplex PCR, and the TCRdb table lists in-frame clones only, not all of them. There are about 200,000 clones in the sample; 58% occur only once, and roughly 5% lies in the top ten. In this sample, this clone turned up a few times. Its target is unknown. Treatment defined: oral pan-JAK inhibitor, 5-10 mg twice daily. CDR1 is DFQATT and CDR2 is SNEGSKA in the germline V gene (reference sequence). The CDR3 sequence is 11 residues long. This sample comprised CD4+ T cells sorted from blood, obtained at week 24, from a patient treated with tofacitinib. The receptor was isolated from a human donor with alopecia areata. The chain is built from TRBV20-1 and TRBJ2-3; D may correspond to TRBD1 or TRBD2 (6 bases each). The CDR3: CRGGQGNTQYF. The CDR3 bases are TGCAGGGGGGGCCAGGGGAATACGCAGTATTTT.